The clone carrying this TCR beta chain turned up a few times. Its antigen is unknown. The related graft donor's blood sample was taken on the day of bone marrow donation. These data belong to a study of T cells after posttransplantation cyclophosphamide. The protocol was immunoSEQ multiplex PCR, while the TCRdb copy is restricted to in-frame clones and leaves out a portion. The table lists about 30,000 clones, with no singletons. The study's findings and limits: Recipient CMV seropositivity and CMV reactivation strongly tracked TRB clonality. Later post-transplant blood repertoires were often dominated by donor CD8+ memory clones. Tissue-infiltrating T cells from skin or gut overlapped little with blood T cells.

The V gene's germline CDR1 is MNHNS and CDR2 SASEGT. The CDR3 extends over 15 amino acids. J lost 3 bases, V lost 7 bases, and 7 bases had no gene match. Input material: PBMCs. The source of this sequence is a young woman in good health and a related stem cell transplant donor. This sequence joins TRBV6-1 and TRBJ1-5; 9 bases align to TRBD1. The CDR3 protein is CASKNDRGINQPQHF. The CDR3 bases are TGTGCCAGCAAGAACGACAGGGGGATCAATCAGCCCCAGCATTTT.